This T cell receptor beta chain appears in the sequencing data of a study of Ad26.COV2.S vaccination and SARS-CoV-2 variants (dated by TCRdb to the early 2020s). Context from the whole study: Donors in the vaccine arm were drawn from COV1001, a multicentre, randomized, double-blind, placebo-controlled phase I-IIa trial testing Ad26.COV2.S in healthy adults. Ad26.COV2.S was administered intramuscularly at 5 x 10^10 or 1 x 10^11 viral particles, either as a single shot or as two shots given 56 days apart. TCRbeta repertoire sequencing served as the tool for gauging how specific and how broad the SARS-CoV-2-reactive T cell receptors were following Ad26.COV2.S vaccination. A total of some 30 samples were included in the TCR-sequenced set, comprising around 19 Ad26.COV2.S vaccine recipients, 5 placebo recipients and 8 SARS-CoV-2 convalescent individuals. Participants in the trial were split at random into five groups of five each, receiving low-dose or high-dose Ad26.COV2.S once or twice, or else placebo on both occasions. Throughout the experiments and outcome assessment, investigators stayed blinded to trial group allocation.

Beyond this particular receptor, the publication reports: The authors noted that the TCR breadth and depth analyses may have underestimated total T cell responses. Comparable non-spike TCR breadth was observed between vaccine and placebo recipients, consistent with only spike being contained in the vaccine. Substantial breadth of spike-specific CD8+ and CD4+ T cell responses was reported after vaccination. Spike-specific TCR breadth was higher in Ad26.COV2.S recipients than in placebo recipients (P = 0.0014). The study was not powered to compare responses between vaccine doses or regimens.

Notes on this clone: Its antigen is still unknown. Base quality data are lacking; no much larger clone is found one base away.

TCRbeta CDR3 regions were sequenced with the immunoSEQ Assay. After extraction, genomic DNA underwent amplification by bias-controlled multiplex PCR, followed by high-throughput sequencing. Per the original workflow: Collapsing and filtering of sequences were performed to quantify the absolute abundance of each unique TCRbeta CDR3 region. T cell fraction was estimated by normalizing TCRbeta template counts to usable DNA, with usable DNA measured through amplification of reference genes found in all nucleated cells. Repertoire TCRs were annotated as SARS-CoV-2-specific when V gene, CDR3 amino acid sequence and J gene were exactly matched to a known reactive TCR set. MIRA supplied the reference SARS-CoV-2 TCR set, which was filtered for enrichment in COVID-19-positive ImmuneCODE repertoires so that public or cross-reactive TCRs were removed. Using the MIRA antigens, annotated TCRs were further analysed by specific ORF or by position within an ORF. Breadth was defined as the number of annotated unique rearrangements divided by the total number of unique productive rearrangements, and depth was defined as the summed frequency of the annotated unique rearrangements. Two-sided Wilcoxon rank-sum tests were applied when comparing TCR breadth between groups. Here the immuneACCESS table is served through TCRdb, limited to in-frame sequences with V and J called. Missing clones are a known gap in these copies; in checked studies unresolved V genes cover under half, and the rest lacks a known reason. V and J calls and clone size are given by that table; D and trimming were obtained from the DNA. The sample yields around 450,000 clones; around 90% were counted once. About 4.1% of the sample comes from the top ten.

Taken with the paper, the label for treatment or condition translates to: some 20 received Ad26.COV2.S at low or high dose, single or two shots; 5 received placebo; per-sample allocation not given. For vaccine and placebo recipients, repertoires were sequenced using samples collected on day 63 after the first injection. Cohort 1b enrolled about two dozen adults aged 18-55 years at a single site in Boston, USA, between 29 July and 7 August 2020. As a vaccine, Ad26.COV2.S was a replication-incompetent adenovirus type 26 vector that expressed a prefusion-stabilized SARS-CoV-2 spike protein derived from the original Wuhan strain. This material consisted of peripheral blood, taken in a trial of Ad26.COV2.S vaccine versus placebo. This TCR came from a person between 18 and 65 years old who received the Ad26.COV2.S COVID-19 vaccine or a placebo.

The CDR3 amino acid sequence is: CASSGDRVGYGYTF. The DNA sequence is TGTGCCAGCAGCGGAGACAGGGTGGGCTATGGCTACACCTTC. The chain was built from TRBV9 and TRBJ1-2; 7 central bases correspond to TRBD1. The CDR3 covers 14 residues, taking in both the cysteine and the phenylalanine. The DNA shown is the 42-base CDR3, in frame from base 1. V is pruned by 3 bases and J by 4 bases, leaving 6 bases of the junction without a gene match. The CDR1 and CDR2 encoded by the germline V gene are SGDLS and YYNGEE.